This entry features one TCR beta chain sequence. The data derive from a study of blood T cell repertoires in COVID-19. Study at large: PBMCs, B-cell-depleted T cells, or T cells were the source of the cDNA or gDNA that made up the material.

V lost 5 bases, J lost 4 bases, and 5 bases stayed unmatched. This CDR3 region has 14 residues. Germline values: CDR1 SGHRS, CDR2 YFSETQ. The protocol was immunoSEQ multiplex PCR, while the TCRdb copy is restricted to in-frame clones and leaves out a portion. The sample has about 270,000 clones, 91% seen once. The chain couples TRBV5-1 to TRBJ2-2, with 7 bases fitting TRBD1. The sample comprised PBMCs or T cells enriched from blood (not recorded which). The sequence derives from a middle-aged man who had been exposed to COVID-19. The CDR3 bases are TGCGCCAGCAGAGTCCGACAGGGCACCGGGGAGCTGTTTTTT. The encoded protein is CASRVRQGTGELFF.